Sequencing of this T cell receptor (beta chain) was carried out in a study of tumor-infiltrating lymphocytes in primary liver carcinoma. Trimming removed 6 bases from V and 8 bases from J, with 20 bases in between. The germline V gene has CDR1 MNHEY and CDR2 SVGAGI. CDR3 length: 14 residues. The researchers obtained blood RNA from unsorted whole blood and also extracted germline DNA. Making TCR beta cDNA involved 400 to 600 ng total RNA and a constant-region primer. Three rounds of nested multiplex PCR with slightly modified ARM-PCR produced TCR beta libraries. TRBV1-TRBV30 forward and Cbeta reverse primers drove the first two roughly 10-cycle rounds. Each CDR3 protein gets one entry after TCRdb re-called the multiplex PCR reads with MiXCR. The top ten clones hold about 72% of a sample with about 180,000 distinct CDR3 sequences, 60% of them seen once.

Sequencing used peripheral blood. This TCR came from a man aged 35 to 55 with primary liver carcinoma and hepatitis B virus infection. The gene calls are TRBV6-5 and TRBJ2-7; the D call may be TRBD1 or TRBD2 (5 bases each). The CDR3 is CASSPRDGFSKQYF. The CDR3 nucleotides are TGTGCCAGCAGCCCCCGGGACGGATTTAGCAAGCAGTACTTC.